Below, 30 T cell receptor beta chains from the same sample are listed, as sequenced in a study of Ad26.COV2.S vaccination and SARS-CoV-2 variants (TCRdb year 2021). The time point label for this specimen denotes: individuals recovered from natural SARS-CoV-2 infection. Receptor amplification or capture employed the immunoSEQ multiplex PCR assay. Not all clones reach the TCRdb copy of this immuneACCESS table, which keeps in-frame sequences only. Checked studies attribute under half of the gap to unresolved V genes and leave the rest unexplained. The table for this sample lists over 110,000 clones; roughly 88% of them were counted only once. 5% of the sample is taken by the ten largest. This specimen was peripheral blood, taken after recovery from COVID-19. The receptors originated from a human donor who had recovered from COVID-19.

The rearrangement joins TRBV19 to TRBJ2-7, with a possible D match to TRBD2 (5 bases). This CDR3 spans 11 amino acids. V lost 5 bases, J lost 5 bases, and 7 bases lay in between. The V gene's germline CDR1 is LNHDA and CDR2 SQIVND (reference sequence). CDR3 sequence (DNA): TGTGCCAGTAGTGAGGGAGACGAGCAGTACTTC. Its protein product is CASSEGDEQYF.

J is TRBJ1-3 and V is TRBV9; 7 bases line up with TRBD1. V lost 0 bases, J lost 0 bases, and 6 bases stayed unmatched. CDR1 is SGDLS, CDR2 YYNGEE, per germline. This CDR3 region has 17 residues. Here the CDR3 DNA reads TGTGCCAGCAGCGTAGGAGGGGGCCCAAACTCTGGAAACACCATATATTTT. The encoded protein is CASSVGGGPNSGNTIYF.

This chain connects TRBV5-1 to TRBJ2-5, with 14 bases lining up with TRBD2. The germline V gene encodes CDR1 SGHRS and CDR2 YFSETQ. V trimming: 5 bases; J trimming: 2 bases; junction bases outside the gene matches: 5. The CDR3 contains 16 residues. CDR3 region: CASSTGTSGGQETQYF. The CDR3 DNA follows: TGCGCCAGCAGTACCGGGACTAGCGGGGGTCAAGAGACCCAGTACTTC. Drawing the rest from reference TRBV5-1 and TRBJ2-5, the complete variable domain is KAGVTQTPRYLIKTRGQQVTLSCSPISGHRSVSWYQQTPGQGLQFLFEYFSETQRNKGNFPGRFSGRQFSNSRSEMNVSTLELGDSALYLCASSTGTSGGQETQYFGPGTRLLVL.

The chain recombines TRBV5-5 with TRBJ1-2, with 7 bases that match TRBD1. From germline, CDR1 is SGHKS and CDR2 YYEKEE (reference sequence). Trimming took 3 bases from V and 4 from J; bases not matched to a gene: 3. The CDR3 length is 13 residues. CDR3: CASSSQGGYGYTF. The CDR3 nucleotides are TGTGCCAGCAGCTCGCAGGGGGGCTATGGCTACACCTTC.

The J gene is TRBJ2-2, the V gene TRBV2; no clear D gene. V dropped 1 base and J dropped 0 bases, with 9 bases sitting between them. The CDR3 has 16 residues. Looked up from germline, CDR1 is SNHLY and CDR2 is FYNNEI. Here the CDR3 reads CASSEGRLANTGELFF. The CDR3 nucleotides read TGTGCCAGCAGTGAAGGACGGCTCGCGAACACCGGGGAGCTGTTTTTT. Looking up the rest from reference TRBV2 and TRBJ2-2 gives the full variable domain: EPEVTQTPSHQVTQMGQEVILRCVPISNHLYFYWYRQILGQKVEFLVSFYNNEISEKSEIFDDQFSVERPDGSNFTLKIRSTKLEDSAMYFCASSEGRLANTGELFFGEGSRLTVL.

V and J are TRBV4-3 and TRBJ1-1; the D is unclear. V was cut by 1 base and J by 3 bases, with 12 bases left in between. Germline CDR1 and CDR2: LGHNA and YSLEER. This CDR3 region has 15 residues. For the CDR3, the DNA is TGCGCCAGCAGCCAAGGACCTGACGTAGACACTGAAGCTTTCTTT. Protein sequence: CASSQGPDVDTEAFF.

The count of this clone is one. The CDR3, as DNA: TGTGCCGCGGAAGGCGGACAAGAGACCCAGTACTTC. Protein sequence: CAAEGGQETQYF. The chain is built from TRBV2 and TRBJ2-5; the D is unclear. Germline V gives CDR1 SNHLY, CDR2 FYNNEI. This CDR3 is built from 12 residues. Trimming removed 11 bases at V and 2 bases at J, with 12 bases between. Together with reference TRBV2 and TRBJ2-5, the CDR3 gives the full variable domain: EPEVTQTPSHQVTQMGQEVILRCVPISNHLYFYWYRQILGQKVEFLVSFYNNEISEKSEIFDDQFSVERPDGSNFTLKIRSTKLEDSAMYFCAAEGGQETQYFGPGTRLLVL.

The chain has TRBV2 and TRBJ2-1; TRBD1 matches at 9 bases. J lost 5 bases, V lost 6 bases, and 11 bases had no gene match. Germline V lookup: CDR1 SNHLY, CDR2 FYNNEI. The CDR3 length is 16 residues. CDR3 bases: TGTGCCAGCAGGATTACCGGGACAGGGTCTGACAATGAGCAGTTCTTC. It codes for CASRITGTGSDNEQFF.

This clone was seen a few times. This chain joins TRBV6-2 or TRBV6-3 and TRBJ2-6; possibly TRBD2 for D (5 bases). The CDR3 totals 16 residues. The V and J ends lost 7 bases and 0 bases respectively, with 13 bases between them. The V gene's germline CDR1 is MNHEY and CDR2 SVGEGT. The CDR3 reads CASTPGYYSGANVLTF. CDR3 DNA sequence: TGTGCCAGCACCCCGGGATACTACTCTGGGGCCAACGTCCTGACTTTC.

This clone was found once. The chain is built from TRBV7-2 and TRBJ2-3; 7 nucleotides line up with TRBD2. V trimming: 1 base; J trimming: 4 bases; junction bases outside the gene matches: 2. CDR3 length equals 14 residues. Germline values: CDR1 SGHTA, CDR2 FQGNSA. The CDR3 coding sequence is TGTGCCAGCAGCTTAGGGACTAGTTCAGATACGCAGTATTTT. Translating gives CASSLGTSSDTQYF.

This clone was detected only once. V gene TRBV2 combines with J gene TRBJ1-1; no firm D call. This CDR3 is 13 amino acids long. Per germline, CDR1 SNHLY and CDR2 FYNNEI. The V end was cut by 7 bases, the J end by 2 bases, with 11 bases between. This chain's CDR3 is CASTVLPNTEAFF. CDR3 sequence (DNA): TGTGCCAGCACGGTCCTTCCTAACACTGAAGCTTTCTTT.

The rearrangement joins TRBV7-2 to TRBJ1-5; a possible D gene is TRBD1 (6 bases). Trimming pared 8 bases from V and 3 bases from J, leaving 17 bases between. The CDR3 is made up of 15 amino acids. Germline V gene sequence: CDR1 SGHTA, CDR2 FQGNSA. The CDR3 bases are TGTGCCAGCCGGATGATTGGACAGCCCAATCAGCCCCAGCATTTT. Protein: CASRMIGQPNQPQHF.

The CDR3 protein is CASSHSPLASSYNEQFF. The CDR3, as DNA: TGTGCCAGCAGTCACTCCCCTCTGGCGAGCTCCTACAATGAGCAGTTCTTC. J is TRBJ2-1 and V is TRBV5-6; D not certain. The CDR3 runs 17 residues. The germline CDR1 and CDR2 sequences are SGHDT and YYEEEE. Trimming took off 5 bases at V and 0 bases at J, with 18 bases between the two ends.

The gene calls are TRBV27 and TRBJ1-1; no clear D. The V end lost 2 bases, the J end lost 7 bases, and 14 bases lay between the germline ends. This CDR3 spans 14 amino acids. Germline assignment: CDR1 MNHEY and CDR2 SMNVEV (reference sequence). The CDR3 DNA reads TGTGCCAGCAGTTTAAGTCAGAACCCGAGTGAAGCTTTCTTT. This encodes CASSLSQNPSEAFF.

The V call is TRBV28, the J call TRBJ2-3; 9 bases align to TRBD2. CDR1 is MDHEN, CDR2 SYDVKM, per germline. J gave up 7 bases and V 5 bases, and 10 bases lay outside the gene matches. This CDR3 region has 15 residues. The CDR3 region is CASSPRVSGGYTQYF. CDR3 nucleotides: TGTGCCAGCAGTCCTCGTGTTAGCGGGGGCTATACGCAGTATTTT.

The chain joins TRBV28 to TRBJ2-7; 7 bases align to TRBD2. CDR3 length equals 12 residues. V lost 11 bases to trimming and J lost 2 bases; unmatched junction nucleotides: 6. Per germline, CDR1 MDHEN and CDR2 SYDVKM. In DNA, the CDR3 is TGTGCCTCCGGGGGGTTGGCCTACGAGCAGTACTTC. Encoded protein: CASGGLAYEQYF.

The genes are TRBV15 and TRBJ2-3, with TRBD2 matching over 9 bases. Looked up from germline, CDR1 is LNHNV and CDR2 is YYDKDF (reference sequence). The CDR3 length is 16 residues. V was pared by 2 bases and J by 2 bases, with 5 bases of the junction left unmatched. The CDR3 nucleotides are TGTGCCACCAGCAGATCGCGGGGGGGAGACACAGATACGCAGTATTTT. Its protein product is CATSRSRGGDTDTQYF.

The chain employs TRBV7-2 and TRBJ2-5; no definite D call. Germline V CDR1 and CDR2: SGHTA, FQGNSA. This CDR3 has 16 residues. Trimming pared 1 base from V and 4 bases from J, leaving 16 bases between. The CDR3 protein is CASSLDPAGSPETQYF. In nucleotides, the CDR3 is TGTGCCAGCAGCTTAGACCCTGCCGGGTCCCCAGAGACCCAGTACTTC.

The rearrangement uses TRBV7-2 and TRBJ1-3; possible D gene TRBD1, 5 bases. The CDR3 spans 16 residues. The V gene lost 4 bases and the J gene lost 0 bases, with 13 bases spanning the gap. The germline V gene has CDR1 SGHTA and CDR2 FQGNSA. DNA for the CDR3: TGTGCCAGCAGCTATAACCGGGGCCGCTCTGGAAACACCATATATTTT. It specifies CASSYNRGRSGNTIYF.

The chain uses TRBV7-2 and TRBJ2-2; the match to TRBD2 covers 11 bases. This CDR3 has 17 residues. V was clipped by 1 base and J by 3 bases; unmatched bases: 4. Per germline, CDR1 SGHTA and CDR2 FQGNSA. The CDR3 reads CASSLELAGAHTGELFF. CDR3 nucleotide sequence: TGTGCCAGCAGCTTAGAACTAGCGGGGGCCCACACCGGGGAGCTGTTTTTT. Using reference TRBV7-2 and TRBJ2-2 for the parts outside the CDR3, the full variable domain is GAGVSQSPSNKVTEKGKDVELRCDPISGHTALYWYRQSLGQGLEFLIYFQGNSAPDKSGLPSDRFSAERTGGSVSTLTIQRTQQEDSAVYLCASSLELAGAHTGELFFGEGSRLTVL.

The chain couples TRBV9 to TRBJ1-2; 10 positions agree with TRBD1. Germline V lookup: CDR1 SGDLS, CDR2 YYNGEE. This CDR3 contains 15 residues. The ends lost 3 bases at V and 2 bases at J; junction bases unmatched: 4. CDR3 sequence (DNA): TGTGCCAGCAGCGAGGGACAGGGGCCCAACTATGGCTACACCTTC. Translating gives CASSEGQGPNYGYTF.

V usage is TRBV5-8 and J usage is TRBJ2-3, with TRBD2 matching 11 bases. The trim removed 7 bases at V and 4 bases at J, leaving 14 bases unmatched. Looked up from germline, CDR1 is SGHTS and CDR2 is YDEGEE. The CDR3 covers 17 residues. CDR3 sequence: CASRILAGVAPPDTQYF. DNA for the CDR3: TGTGCCAGCCGGATACTAGCGGGGGTTGCCCCCCCAGATACGCAGTATTTT.

CDR3 in amino acids: CASAREVGGKLFF. CDR3 nucleotide sequence: TGTGCCAGTGCCCGGGAAGTCGGGGGAAAACTGTTTTTT. The V gene is TRBV27, the J gene TRBJ1-4, with a possible D match to TRBD1 (5 bases). The V end was cut by 9 bases, the J end by 10 bases, with 18 bases between. The CDR3 spans 13 residues. The V gene's germline CDR1 is MNHEY and CDR2 SMNVEV (reference sequence).

The count of this clone is one. The chain recombines TRBV7-9 with TRBJ1-6; tentatively, D is TRBD1 (6 bases). The V and J ends lost 1 base and 7 bases respectively, with 11 bases between them. Germline CDR1 reads SEHNR; CDR2 reads FQNEAQ (reference sequence). The CDR3 totals 15 residues. This CDR3 reads CASSLVGTKNSPLHF. The CDR3 DNA reads TGTGCCAGCAGCTTAGTGGGGACAAAAAATTCACCCCTCCACTTT.

V and J are TRBV11-2 and TRBJ1-3, with a possible D match to TRBD1 (6 bases). V was cut by 3 bases and J by 3 bases, with 9 bases left in between. Per germline, CDR1 SGHAT and CDR2 FQNNGV. This CDR3 spans 14 amino acids. The CDR3 sequence: CASSFEGVGNTIYF. The CDR3 DNA sequence: TGTGCCAGCAGCTTTGAGGGGGTTGGAAACACCATATATTTT.

This sequence joins TRBV28 and TRBJ2-3; D may be TRBD1 or TRBD2 (6 bases each). CDR1 MDHEN and CDR2 SYDVKM come from the germline V gene. The V end was cut by 3 bases, the J end by 7 bases, with 20 bases between. The CDR3 contains 16 residues. In DNA, the CDR3 is TGTGCCAGCAGTTTCAGGGCCCTCAAGGGGGGCAATACGCAGTATTTT. This translates into CASSFRALKGGNTQYF.

This CDR3 reads CASSLRGVGEQYF. DNA for the CDR3: TGTGCCAGCAGTTTAAGAGGGGTAGGCGAGCAGTACTTC. This chain connects TRBV27 to TRBJ2-7; D assignment may be TRBD1 or TRBD2 (5 bases each). There are 13 residues in the CDR3. Germline CDR1 reads MNHEY; CDR2 reads SMNVEV (reference sequence). V dropped 2 bases and J dropped 6 bases, with 11 bases sitting between them.

The rearrangement uses TRBV4-3 and TRBJ1-5; D uncertain. The length of the CDR3 is 14 residues. The ends were cut back, 5 bases at V and 1 base at J, with 9 bases in the middle. CDR1 and CDR2 (germline): LGHNA, YSLEER. The CDR3 region has the DNA TGCGCCAGCAGCTCCGACACAAGCAATCAGCCCCAGCATTTT. Translated, it gives CASSSDTSNQPQHF.

The rearrangement links TRBV4-2 to TRBJ1-2, with D unresolved. Germline V gene sequence: CDR1 LGHNA, CDR2 YNFKEQ. Trimming took off 4 bases at V and 4 bases at J, with 19 bases between the two ends. This CDR3 comprises 16 residues. The DNA of the CDR3 is TGTGCCAGCAGCCCTAAGAGATGGTACGGTTCCTATGGCTACACCTTC. Encoded protein: CASSPKRWYGSYGYTF.

The chain has TRBV7-8 and TRBJ1-2; D possibly corresponds to TRBD1 (5 bases). V lost 4 bases and J lost 4, with 13 bases in between. CDR3 length: 14 amino acids. Germline lookup yields CDR1 SGHVS and CDR2 FQNEAQ. CDR3 amino acids: CASSSRDSFYGYTF. In DNA, the CDR3 is TGTGCCAGCAGCTCCCGGGACTCGTTCTATGGCTACACCTTC. Combining the CDR3 with reference TRBV7-8 and TRBJ1-2 gives the whole variable domain GAGVSQSPRYKVAKRGQDVALRCDPISGHVSLFWYQQALGQGPEFLTYFQNEAQLDKSGLPSDRFFAERPEGSVSTLKIQRTQQEDSAVYLCASSSRDSFYGYTFGSGTRLTVV.